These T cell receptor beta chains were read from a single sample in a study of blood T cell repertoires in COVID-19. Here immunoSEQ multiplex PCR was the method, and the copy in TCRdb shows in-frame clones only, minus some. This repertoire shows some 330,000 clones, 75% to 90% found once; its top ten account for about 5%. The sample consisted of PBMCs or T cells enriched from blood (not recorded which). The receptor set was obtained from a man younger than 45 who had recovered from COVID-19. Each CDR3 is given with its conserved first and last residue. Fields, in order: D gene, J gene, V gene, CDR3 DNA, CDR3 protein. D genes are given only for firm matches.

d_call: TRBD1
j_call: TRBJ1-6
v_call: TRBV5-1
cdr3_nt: TGCGCCAGCAGCTTGTCGGGCGCACGGACAGGGACCAACTCACCCCTCCACTTT
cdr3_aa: CASSLSGARTGTNSPLHF

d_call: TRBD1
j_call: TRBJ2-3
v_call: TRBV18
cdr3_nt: TGTGCCAGCTCAAGATCGGGCAGGGGGCTGGGGACAGATACGCAGTATTTT
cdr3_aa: CASSRSGRGLGTDTQYF

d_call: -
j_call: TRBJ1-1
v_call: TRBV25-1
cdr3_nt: TGTGCCAGCCTTCAACCGGGGGGGACTGAAGCTTTCTTT
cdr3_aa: CASLQPGGTEAFF

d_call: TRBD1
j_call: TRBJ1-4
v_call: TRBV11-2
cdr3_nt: TGTGCCAGCAGCTTATTGACAGGGGGGGGTGAAAAACTGTTTTTT
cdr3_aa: CASSLLTGGGEKLFF

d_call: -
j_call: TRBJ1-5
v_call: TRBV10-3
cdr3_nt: TGTGCCATCAGTGAGTCTCAGGGTCAGCCCCAGCATTTT
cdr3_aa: CAISESQGQPQHF

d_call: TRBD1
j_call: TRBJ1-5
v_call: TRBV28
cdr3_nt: TGTGCCAGCCCCCCACGGCAAGGGGGCGGCAATCAGCCCCAGCATTTT
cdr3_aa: CASPPRQGGGNQPQHF

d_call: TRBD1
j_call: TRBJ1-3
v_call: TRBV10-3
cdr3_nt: TGTGCCATCAGTGACTTAAAGGGACAGGGAATCTCTGGAAACACCATATATTTT
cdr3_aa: CAISDLKGQGISGNTIYF

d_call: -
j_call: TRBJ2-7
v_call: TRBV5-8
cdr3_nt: TGTGCCAGCAGCTTGGCGTCAGGGCATACCTACGAGCAGTACTTC
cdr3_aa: CASSLASGHTYEQYF

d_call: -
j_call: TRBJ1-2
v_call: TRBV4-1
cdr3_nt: TGCGCCAGCAGCCACCGGGCGGGAGCGGACTATGGCTACACCTTC
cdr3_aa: CASSHRAGADYGYTF

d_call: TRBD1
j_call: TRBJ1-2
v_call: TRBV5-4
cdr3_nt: TGTGCCAGCAGCTTTGGACAGGGGACTCACTATGGCTACACCTTC
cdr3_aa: CASSFGQGTHYGYTF

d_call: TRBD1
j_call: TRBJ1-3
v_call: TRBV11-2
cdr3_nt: TGTGCCAGCAGGACTAGGACAGGGGGCAATCAATCTGGAAACACCATATATTTT
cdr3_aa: CASRTRTGGNQSGNTIYF

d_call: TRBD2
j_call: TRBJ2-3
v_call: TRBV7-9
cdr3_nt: TGTGCCAGCAGCGCGAGCCCTAGCGGAAACACAGATACGCAGTATTTT
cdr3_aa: CASSASPSGNTDTQYF

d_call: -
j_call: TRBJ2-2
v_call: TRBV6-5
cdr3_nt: TGTGCCAGCAGTTATCGGGTCAGCTCCACCGGGGAGCTGTTTTTT
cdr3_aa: CASSYRVSSTGELFF